This TCR beta chain was recorded in a study of T cell responses to AZD1222 COVID-19 vaccine. Points from the study as a whole: Donors were mostly white British, more females; clonal diversity possibly underestimated. Spike-specific TCR breadth rose after two AZD1222 doses, and depth rose as well. In the spike-specific TCR repertoire, nearly half reportedly target unmutated variant regions. Without day 14 samples, only post-peak T cell repertoires were studied.

Worth noting for this clone: Its antigen is not identified.

Assay: immunoSEQ multiplex PCR; the TCRdb copy retains only in-frame clones and omits some. Seen here are about 220,000 clones, about 92% observed once, and the top ten hold 1%. V was clipped by 4 bases and J by 7 bases; unmatched bases: 9. There are 15 residues in the CDR3. Germline CDR1 and CDR2: MDHEN and SYDVKM. This TCR was sampled from an adult in good health. This chain links TRBV28 with TRBJ1-4; 7 bases map to TRBD1. The source material was peripheral blood, sampled on day 0 of MenACWY control vaccination. Here the CDR3 reads CASSSTGAALEKLFF. The CDR3, as DNA: TGTGCCAGCAGTTCCACAGGGGCCGCCCTTGAAAAACTGTTTTTT.